This T cell receptor (beta chain) was documented in a study of cytomegalovirus exposure and HLA in healthy donors. Study-level results: Productive rates of about 90% or about 30% were seen for most TCR beta V segments in an earlier analysis. Because they were indistinguishable, some V segments, including TRBV6-2 and TRBV6-3, were excluded. Usually a TCR sequence was rare, but some public TCRs were found in many donors.

Germline assignment: CDR1 LNHNV and CDR2 YYDKDF (reference sequence). V lost 5 bases and J lost 5, with 19 bases in between. The CDR3 consists of 15 residues. This clone was counted a single time. Its antigen is as yet unknown. The PCR employed 60 Vbeta primers together with 13 Jbeta primers. The protocol was immunoSEQ multiplex PCR, while the TCRdb copy is restricted to in-frame clones and leaves out a portion. The profile covers about 80,000 clones, with 60% to 80% appearing a single time and around 3.2% taken by the ten largest. This TCR derives from a man aged 45 to 65 in good health and CMV-seronegative. Source material: PBMCs. The rearrangement joins TRBV15 to TRBJ2-7, with a weak D call TRBD1 (6 bases). The CDR3 DNA sequence: TGTGCCACCAGCTCCCCGGGACAAAGGGAGCACGAGCAGTACTTC. The encoded protein is CATSSPGQREHEQYF. Variable domain in full (rest from reference TRBV15 and TRBJ2-7): DAMVIQNPRYQVTQFGKPVTLSCSQTLNHNVMYWYQQKSSQAPKLLFHYYDKDFNNEADTPDNFQSRRPNTSFCFLDIRSPGLGDTAMYLCATSSPGQREHEQYFGPGTRLTVT.